A selection of T cell receptor beta chains follows, all from one sample in a study of PD-1 blockade in classical Hodgkin lymphoma. Profiling relied on immunoSEQ multiplex PCR, and the TCRdb table lists in-frame clones only, not all of them. The sample carries about 50,000 clones, 90% recorded once. The source material was peripheral blood mononuclear cells (PBMCs), sampled before the fourth cycle of nivolumab. The receptor set was obtained from a human donor with classical Hodgkin lymphoma. CDR3s include the opening cysteine and the closing phenylalanine or tryptophan. D genes are given only for firm matches. Expanded clones get a size class; other rows say once, few or many, or leave the size out.

TRBV21-1	NA	TRBJ2-7	NA	CASSQKLAVLSSYEQYF	TGTGCCAGCAGCCAGAAACTAGCGGTTCTTAGCTCCTACGAGCAGTACTTC
TRBV4-1	NA	TRBJ1-1	NA	CASSQNLREHTEAFF	TGCGCCAGCAGCCAAAACCTTAGGGAGCACACTGAAGCTTTCTTT
TRBV21-1	NA	TRBJ1-1	NA	CASRRAGDNTEAFF	TGTGCCAGCAGACGGGCAGGTGATAACACTGAAGCTTTCTTT
TRBV5-6	NA	TRBJ2-3	NA	CASSYPGPLGDTQYF	TGTGCCAGCAGCTACCCGGGACCCTTGGGAGATACGCAGTATTTT
TRBV4-1	NA	TRBJ2-1	NA	CASSQVVTRGNEQFF	TGCGCCAGCAGCCAAGTAGTGACTAGGGGCAATGAGCAGTTCTTC
TRBV6-1	NA	TRBJ1-5	TRBD1	CASSDRYGTVMGPQHF	TGTGCCAGCAGTGATCGTTATGGGACAGTGATGGGACCCCAGCATTTT
TRBV7-6	NA	TRBJ1-1	TRBD1	CASSLVDRGQDEAFF	TGTGCCAGCAGCTTAGTCGACAGGGGGCAGGATGAAGCTTTCTTT
TRBV20-1	NA	TRBJ1-1	NA	CSSGMNTEAFF	TGCAGTAGTGGGATGAACACTGAAGCTTTCTTT
TRBV28	NA	TRBJ2-3	TRBD2	CASSSHSGRATDTQYF	TGTGCCAGCAGTTCCCATAGCGGGAGGGCTACAGATACGCAGTATTTT
TRBV5-5	once	TRBJ2-5	NA	CASSLTPENQETQYF	TGTGCCAGCAGCTTGACTCCAGAAAACCAAGAGACCCAGTACTTC
TRBV5-1	NA	TRBJ2-2	TRBD2	CASSETTSDTGELFF	TGCGCCAGCAGCGAGACGACTAGCGACACCGGGGAGCTGTTTTTT
TRBV7-2	NA	TRBJ2-7	TRBD2	CASSLVGTSSSYEQYF	TGTGCCAGCAGCTTAGTTGGGACTAGCAGCTCCTACGAGCAGTACTTC
TRBV7-3	once	TRBJ2-7	NA	CASSPMSGRGGYEQYF	TGTGCCAGCAGCCCGATGTCTGGCAGGGGAGGATACGAGCAGTACTTC
TRBV30	once	TRBJ2-3	TRBD1	CAWSRQGWTDTQYF	TGTGCCTGGAGTAGACAGGGATGGACAGATACGCAGTATTTT
TRBV4-1	NA	TRBJ2-1	NA	CASMRLTSLRDNEQFF	TGCGCCAGCATGAGACTCACTTCCCTCCGGGACAATGAGCAGTTCTTC
TRBV4-1	NA	TRBJ2-3	TRBD2	CASSRLDLADSQDTQYF	TGCGCCAGCAGCCGCCTAGATCTAGCGGATAGCCAAGATACGCAGTATTTT
TRBV19	once	TRBJ2-7	NA	CASSIGTAGIKQYF	TGTGCCAGTAGTATAGGGACAGCTGGGATAAAGCAGTACTTC
TRBV5-8	NA	TRBJ2-1	NA	CASSLAAGYVDEQFF	TGTGCCAGCAGCTTGGCGGCGGGATATGTAGATGAGCAGTTCTTC
TRBV18	NA	TRBJ2-7	TRBD1	CASSPYWTGTSYEQYF	TGTGCCAGCTCACCATACTGGACAGGGACGTCCTACGAGCAGTACTTC
TRBV25-1	NA	TRBJ2-1	TRBD1	CASSERDRWGNEQFF	TGTGCCAGCAGTGAAAGGGACAGGTGGGGGAATGAGCAGTTCTTC
TRBV11-2	NA	TRBJ1-1	NA	CASSLARSMNTEAFF	TGTGCCAGCAGCTTAGCTCGGTCTATGAACACTGAAGCTTTCTTT
TRBV9	once	TRBJ2-7	TRBD2	CASSVGTSGVHYEQYF	TGTGCCAGCAGCGTCGGGACTAGCGGGGTCCACTACGAGCAGTACTTC
TRBV9	few	TRBJ2-1	NA	CASSVDLAMGNEQFF	TGTGCCAGCAGCGTAGATCTAGCGATGGGTAATGAGCAGTTCTTC
TRBV28	NA	TRBJ1-2	TRBD1	CASSRTGVHGYTF	TGTGCCAGCAGCCGGACAGGGGTCCACGGCTACACCTTC
TRBV2	NA	TRBJ1-3	TRBD1	CASSGQGARNTIYF	TGTGCCAGCAGCGGACAGGGGGCGAGGAACACCATATATTTT
TRBV5-5	NA	TRBJ1-4	NA	CASRPENEKLFF	TGTGCCAGCAGGCCAGAAAATGAAAAACTGTTTTTT
TRBV28	NA	TRBJ1-5	TRBD1	CASSRTGYQPQHF	TGTGCCAGCAGTCGGACAGGGTACCAGCCCCAGCATTTT
TRBV2	NA	TRBJ2-2	TRBD2	CASALAGGPWELFF	TGTGCCAGCGCACTAGCGGGAGGGCCATGGGAGCTGTTTTTT
TRBV30	NA	TRBJ2-3	TRBD1	CAWSHQGAQYF	TGTGCCTGGAGCCACCAGGGGGCGCAGTATTTT
TRBV21-1	NA	TRBJ2-7	NA	CARSRGLAGPYEQYF	TGTGCCCGCTCTAGGGGACTAGCGGGCCCCTACGAGCAGTACTTC
TRBV10-2	NA	TRBJ2-2	TRBD2	CASSAALLAGETGELFF	TGCGCCAGCAGTGCGGCCCTACTAGCGGGAGAAACCGGGGAGCTGTTTTTT
TRBV5-6	NA	TRBJ1-4	NA	CASSLLAGVEKLFF	TGTGCCAGCAGCTTGTTGGCAGGGGTTGAAAAACTGTTTTTT
TRBV7-3	NA	TRBJ2-1	TRBD2	CASSQATSDAVF	TGTGCCAGCAGCCAGGCCACTAGCGACGCTGTCTTC
TRBV6-1	NA	TRBJ2-1	TRBD2	CASSISGTSYNEQFF	TGTGCCAGCAGTATTAGCGGGACTTCCTACAATGAGCAGTTCTTC
TRBV27	NA	TRBJ1-1	TRBD1	CASSTARQGHTEAFF	TGTGCCAGCAGTACCGCCCGACAGGGGCACACTGAAGCTTTCTTT
TRBV5-1	NA	TRBJ2-2	NA	CASSAWVNTGELFF	TGCGCCAGCAGTGCCTGGGTGAACACCGGGGAGCTGTTTTTT
TRBV7-9	NA	TRBJ2-7	NA	CASSSTHYEQYF	TGTGCCAGCAGCTCTACCCACTACGAGCAGTACTTC
TRBV30	once	TRBJ2-3	TRBD2	CAWSVLRTSGNTDTQYF	TGTGCCTGGAGTGTACTACGTACTAGCGGGAACACAGATACGCAGTATTTT
TRBV15	NA	TRBJ2-1	TRBD2	CATSRDLASGRASAYNEQFF	TGTGCCACCAGCAGAGATCTGGCTAGCGGGAGGGCCAGTGCCTACAATGAGCAGTTCTTC
TRBV20-1	NA	TRBJ2-7	TRBD2	CSATSGVVQYF	TGCAGTGCTACTAGCGGGGTTGTGCAGTACTTC
TRBV7-9	NA	TRBJ2-7	NA	CASSFPGRGKGEQYF	TGTGCCAGCAGCTTCCCCGGAAGGGGAAAGGGCGAGCAGTACTTC
TRBV19	NA	TRBJ1-5	TRBD1	CASSIDLGQGNQPQHF	TGTGCCAGTAGTATAGATCTAGGACAGGGGAATCAGCCCCAGCATTTT
TRBV5-1	NA	TRBJ2-1	TRBD2	CASSFGGSESEQFF	TGCGCCAGCAGCTTCGGCGGGAGTGAAAGTGAGCAGTTCTTC
TRBV13	NA	TRBJ2-3	NA	CASSFRTNTDTQYF	TGTGCCAGCAGCTTCCGGACTAACACAGATACGCAGTATTTT
TRBV18	NA	TRBJ2-5	TRBD2	CASSPRMQLTSGETQYF	TGTGCCAGCTCACCACGGATGCAGTTGACTAGCGGAGAGACCCAGTACTTC
TRBV19	NA	TRBJ2-5	NA	CASSSHLIEETQYF	TGTGCCAGTAGTTCGCACCTGATTGAAGAGACCCAGTACTTC
TRBV11-2	NA	TRBJ2-7	NA	CASSLDEGYEQYF	TGTGCCAGCAGCTTAGACGAGGGGTACGAGCAGTACTTC
TRBV5-1	NA	TRBJ2-2	NA	CASSSGQNTGELFF	TGCGCCAGCAGCTCTGGACAGAACACCGGGGAGCTGTTTTTT
TRBV28	NA	TRBJ1-5	NA	CASSSLTPEGGQPQHF	TGTGCCAGCAGTTCCCTGACTCCGGAGGGTGGTCAGCCCCAGCATTTT
TRBV18	once	TRBJ2-7	NA	CASSPIPAYEQYF	TGTGCCAGCTCGCCTATTCCGGCCTACGAGCAGTACTTC
TRBV30	NA	TRBJ1-1	NA	CAWSVGSTANTEAFF	TGTGCCTGGAGTGTCGGCAGTACGGCGAACACTGAAGCTTTCTTT
TRBV11-3	NA	TRBJ2-7	TRBD2	CASSFPLAGSYEQYF	TGTGCCAGCAGCTTTCCTCTAGCGGGGTCCTACGAGCAGTACTTC
TRBV18	NA	TRBJ1-1	NA	CASSPLATGMNTEAFF	TGTGCCAGCTCACCGCTGGCGACAGGAATGAACACTGAAGCTTTCTTT